This T cell receptor (beta chain) was sequenced in a study of T cells in Graves' hyperthyroidism and ophthalmopathy. As for the study in general: Blood from the periphery was taken at initial diagnosis, before any treatment.

This clonotype was detected ten times or more. CDR3 length: 16 residues. Germline V gives CDR1 SGHAT, CDR2 FQNNGV. V was pared by 5 bases and J by 0 bases, with 15 bases between. Amplification targeted TCR beta CDR3 regions from RNA transcripts. Using the HTBI primer set, a first-round RT-PCR was run on the TCR CDR3. TCRdb re-called the multiplex PCR reads with MiXCR, one entry per CDR3 protein. The data show hundreds of thousands of distinct CDR3 sequences, roughly 20% seen once. Diagnoses were established using clinical symptoms, serum thyroxine and TRAb, thyroid ultrasound and orbital computed tomography.

The sample consisted of blood. The chain combines TRBV11-2 with TRBJ2-3; no clear D. The TCR originated in a man aged 30 to 45 with Graves' ophthalmopathy. Here the CDR3 reads CASSHFGLSSTDTQYF. The DNA for the CDR3 is TGTGCCAGCAGCCACTTCGGGCTGTCTAGCACAGATACGCAGTATTTT. The variable domain in full, completed from reference TRBV11-2 and TRBJ2-3, reads EAGVAQSPRYKIIEKRQSVAFWCNPISGHATLYWYQQILGQGPKLLIQFQNNGVVDDSQLPKDRFSAERLKGVDSTLKIQPAKLEDSAVYLCASSHFGLSSTDTQYFGPGTRLTVL.